This TCR beta chain comes out of a study of T cell responses to AZD1222 COVID-19 vaccine. The protocol was immunoSEQ multiplex PCR, while the TCRdb copy is restricted to in-frame clones and leaves out a portion. The sample has 150,000 to 200,000 clones, just over 90% seen once. This CDR3 region has 16 residues. Germline CDR1 reads SGHNT; CDR2 reads YYREEE (reference sequence). J gave up 3 bases and V 2 bases, and 7 bases lay outside the gene matches. The chain links TRBV5-4 to TRBJ2-1; TRBD2 matches 8 bases. The sample was peripheral blood, taken on day 0 of AZD1222 vaccination. This clonotype was obtained from an adult in good health. Written as DNA, the CDR3 is TGTGCCAGCAGCTTTCCCCTAGCGGGCGGCTACAATGAGCAGTTCTTC. Translation: CASSFPLAGGYNEQFF.